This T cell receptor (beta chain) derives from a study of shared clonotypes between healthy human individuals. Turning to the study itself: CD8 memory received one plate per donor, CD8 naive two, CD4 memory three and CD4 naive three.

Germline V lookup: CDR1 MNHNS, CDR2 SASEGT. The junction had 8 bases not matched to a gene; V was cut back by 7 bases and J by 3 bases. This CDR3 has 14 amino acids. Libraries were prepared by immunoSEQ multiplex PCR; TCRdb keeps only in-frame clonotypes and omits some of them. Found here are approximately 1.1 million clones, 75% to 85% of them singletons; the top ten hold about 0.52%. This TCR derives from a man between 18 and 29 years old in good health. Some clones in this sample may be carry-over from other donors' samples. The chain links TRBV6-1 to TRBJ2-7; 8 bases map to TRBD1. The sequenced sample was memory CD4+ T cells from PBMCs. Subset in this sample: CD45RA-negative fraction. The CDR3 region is CASMGAGGFYEQYF. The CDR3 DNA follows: TGTGCCAGCATGGGGGCAGGGGGCTTCTACGAGCAGTACTTC.